This TCR beta chain was found in a study of blood T cells in healthy people across ages. Study as a whole: Capture by template switching was about one barcoded beta molecule per two T cells.

Unmatched junction bases numbered 8, after V lost 0 bases and J lost 6 bases. The CDR3 covers 15 residues. Germline lookup yields CDR1 SGHTA and CDR2 FQGTGA. For the second PCR, which ran for about 7 to 11 cycles, a sample-barcoded 5' primer and a J-beta primer mix were used. MiXCR was run by TCRdb on the 5' RACE reads, yielding one entry per CDR3 protein. The sample carries 760,000 or so distinct CDR3 sequences, roughly 25% recorded once. The data also belong to a second study, concerning T cells of mothers and their children.

V is TRBV7-3 and J is TRBJ2-7, with 7 bases fitting TRBD1. The TCR sequence derives from a boy younger than 18 in good health. The sample taken for sequencing was blood. CDR3 sequence (DNA): TGTGCCAGCAGCTTAACAGGGGGCGCAGGGGTCGAGCAGTACTTC. Its translation is CASSLTGGAGVEQYF.